This T cell receptor (beta chain) originates from a study of vaccination effects on CD4 cells after COVID-19. Study information: Each participant received a vaccine that was either BNT162b2 or mRNA-1273, given as two doses.

The CDR3 has 14 amino acids. The germline V gene encodes CDR1 MNHEY and CDR2 SVGAGI. The V gene end was trimmed by 5 bases and the J gene end by 6 bases; junction bases not matched to a gene: 9. Study-wide results and limits: Healthy vaccinees showed cross-reactivity with common cold coronaviruses in only 1 of 255 vaccine-induced clones. Marked contraction was observed in infection-induced and vaccine-induced clones late after vaccination.

Here immunoSEQ multiplex PCR was the method, and the copy in TCRdb shows in-frame clones only, minus some. The sample holds 25,000 or so clones; roughly 76% are singletons and the top ten take about 5%. On this clone: Its antigen is not identified.

Using viral peptide pools, the ViraFEST assay grew out antigen-specific CD4+ T cells prior to sequencing. The culture ran for about 11 days, and then CD4+ T cells were isolated. In the vaccine recipients, nucleocapsid antibodies were negative and there was no prior SARS-CoV-2 infection. Culturing of a few million PBMC per well took place with around 9.6 IU/ml IL-2 and 10 ug/ml peptides. The chain couples TRBV6-5 to TRBJ1-1; TRBD1 aligns across 7 bases. Sequences were derived from CD4+ T cells from PBMCs cultured with SARS-CoV-2 spike peptides, sampled before COVID-19 vaccination. The clonotype originates from a human donor who received a COVID-19 vaccine. The CDR3 reads CASSPPGQRSEAFF. CDR3 sequence (DNA): TGTGCCAGCAGTCCCCCGGGACAGCGGTCTGAAGCTTTCTTT.